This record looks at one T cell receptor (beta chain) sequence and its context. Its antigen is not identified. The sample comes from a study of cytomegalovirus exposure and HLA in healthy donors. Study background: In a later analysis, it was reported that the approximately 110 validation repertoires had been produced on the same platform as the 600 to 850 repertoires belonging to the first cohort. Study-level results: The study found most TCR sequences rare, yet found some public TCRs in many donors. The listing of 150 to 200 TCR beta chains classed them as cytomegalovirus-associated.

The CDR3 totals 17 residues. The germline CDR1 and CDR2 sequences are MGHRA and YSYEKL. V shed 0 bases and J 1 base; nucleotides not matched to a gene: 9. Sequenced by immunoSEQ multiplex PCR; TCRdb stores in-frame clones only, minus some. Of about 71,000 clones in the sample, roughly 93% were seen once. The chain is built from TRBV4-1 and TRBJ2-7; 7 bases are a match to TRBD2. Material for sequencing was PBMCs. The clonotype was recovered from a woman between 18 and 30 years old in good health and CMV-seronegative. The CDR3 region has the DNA TGCGCCAGCAGCCAAGATGGGGAGGGATTGAGGTCCTACGAGCAGTACTTC. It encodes CASSQDGEGLRSYEQYF.